This T cell receptor (beta chain) was sequenced for a study of CD8+ T cells in alopecia areata. Study summary: Twice a day, 5 to 10 mg of oral tofacitinib was administered to treated patients.

In each case, RNA was isolated and then reverse transcribed into cDNA as the sequencing template. The data were produced by immunoSEQ multiplex PCR, yet TCRdb's version contains in-frame clones alone and is incomplete. In the table there are about 180,000 clones, 67% of which are singletons. The germline gives CDR1 MNHEY, CDR2 SVGAGI. The length of the CDR3 is 10 residues. V lost 5 bases to trimming and J lost 8 bases, with 7 bases between them. Sorting of CD4+ and CD8+ T cells was performed on PBMCs. The chain links TRBV6-5 to TRBJ2-7; TRBD1 is a possible D gene (6 bases). Sequenced material: CD8+ T cells sorted from blood, taken at week 0. This TCR was recovered from a human donor with alopecia areata. CDR3: CASSTGKQYF. CDR3 in DNA: TGTGCCAGCAGTACAGGGAAGCAGTACTTC.